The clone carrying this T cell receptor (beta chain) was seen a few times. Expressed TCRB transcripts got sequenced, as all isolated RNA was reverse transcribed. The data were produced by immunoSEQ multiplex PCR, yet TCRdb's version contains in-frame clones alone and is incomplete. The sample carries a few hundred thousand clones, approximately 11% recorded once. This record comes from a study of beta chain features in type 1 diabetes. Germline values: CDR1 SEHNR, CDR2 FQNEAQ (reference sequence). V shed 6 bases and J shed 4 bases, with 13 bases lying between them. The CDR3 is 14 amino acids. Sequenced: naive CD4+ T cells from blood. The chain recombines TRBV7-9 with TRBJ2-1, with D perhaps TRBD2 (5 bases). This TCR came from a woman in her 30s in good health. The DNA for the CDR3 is TGTGCCAGCAGTAAGAGGGTGGATTACAATGAGCAGTTCTTC. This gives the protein CASSKRVDYNEQFF.